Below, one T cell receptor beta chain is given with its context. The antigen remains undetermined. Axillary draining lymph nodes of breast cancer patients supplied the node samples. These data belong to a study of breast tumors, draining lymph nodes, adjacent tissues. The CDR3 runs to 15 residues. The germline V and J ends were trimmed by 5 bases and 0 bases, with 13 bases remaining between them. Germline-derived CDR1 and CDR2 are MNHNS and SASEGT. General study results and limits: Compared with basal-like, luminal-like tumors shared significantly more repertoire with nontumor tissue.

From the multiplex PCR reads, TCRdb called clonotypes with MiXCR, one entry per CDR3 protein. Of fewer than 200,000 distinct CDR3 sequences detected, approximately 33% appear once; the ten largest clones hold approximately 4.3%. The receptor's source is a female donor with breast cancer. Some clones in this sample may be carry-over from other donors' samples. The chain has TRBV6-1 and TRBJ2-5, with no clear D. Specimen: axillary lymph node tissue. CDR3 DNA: TGTGCCAGCAGTCGACCGCTCCCGAACCAAGAGACCCAGTACTTC. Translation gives CASSRPLPNQETQYF.